Below, 9 T cell receptor beta chains from the same sample are listed, as sequenced in a study of T cell therapy after organ transplantation. Produced via immunoSEQ multiplex PCR; TCRdb's table is partial and in-frame only. The sample shows 15,000 to 20,000 clones, around 81% of them seen only once. As for time point: 4-8 weeks after completion of therapy. Antigens for these TCRs are unknown. Sequencing used CD8+ T cells from blood, obtained after autologous CMV-specific T cell therapy. The receptors originated from a human patient who had received a solid organ transplant and had CMV disease. Some T cells may have come from the graft donor.

The J gene is TRBJ2-7, the V gene TRBV4-3; 7 nucleotides align to TRBD1. The CDR3 has 16 residues. Unmatched junction bases numbered 8, after V lost 0 bases and J lost 3 bases. CDR1 is LGHNA and CDR2 is YSLEER in the germline V gene. CDR3 amino acids: CASSQDNSPGGYEQYF. The CDR3 nucleotides are TGCGCCAGCAGCCAAGATAACTCTCCAGGGGGCTACGAGCAGTACTTC.

This clone was seen only a few times. V usage is TRBV19 and J usage is TRBJ1-5, with 9 positions matching TRBD1. Germline V gene data show CDR1 as LNHDA and CDR2 as SQIVND (reference sequence). V lost 5 bases to trimming and J lost 4 bases; unmatched junction nucleotides: 6. The CDR3 contains 15 residues. The CDR3 reads CASSAYRGLNQPQHF. CDR3 DNA sequence: TGTGCCAGTAGTGCCTACAGGGGGCTTAATCAGCCCCAGCATTTT.

This clone was seen only a few times. J is TRBJ1-2 and V is TRBV7-9, with D unclear. Germline CDR1 reads SEHNR; CDR2 reads FQNEAQ (reference sequence). The CDR3 is 15 residues long. Trimming removed 4 bases from V and 7 bases from J, with 19 bases in between. The CDR3 DNA reads as TGTGCCAGCAGCTCCCCCGCCCAACCCTCATTTGGCTACACCTTC. Translated, it gives CASSSPAQPSFGYTF. The variable domain in full, with the rest retrieved from reference TRBV7-9 and TRBJ1-2, is DTGVSQNPRHKITKRGQNVTFRCDPISEHNRLYWYRQTLGQGPEFLTYFQNEAQLEKSRLLSDRFSAERPKGSFSTLEIQRTEQGDSAMYLCASSSPAQPSFGYTFGSGTRLTVV.

V gene TRBV10-3 combines with J gene TRBJ1-4, with D possibly being TRBD1 (5 bases). CDR3 length: 17 amino acids. The ends were cut back, 2 bases at V and 0 bases at J, with 13 bases in the middle. From germline, CDR1 is ENHRY and CDR2 SYGVKD. In DNA, the CDR3 is TGTGCCATCAGTGAGACCACTGGGGGGACAACTAATGAAAAACTGTTTTTT. It encodes CAISETTGGTTNEKLFF.

There are a few counts of this clone. V and J are TRBV19 and TRBJ1-2; unclear D gene. Germline V CDR1 and CDR2: LNHDA, SQIVND (reference sequence). V lost 5 bases and J 6 bases, leaving 13 bases between the germline ends. CDR3 size: 13 residues. The CDR3 here is CASSGTPTHGYTF. The DNA for the CDR3 is TGTGCCAGTAGTGGCACTCCCACCCATGGCTACACCTTC.

The J gene is TRBJ1-2, the V gene TRBV6-4; weak D call: TRBD1 (5 bases). Germline V gene data show CDR1 as MRHNA and CDR2 as SNTAGT. CDR3 length: 14 residues. The germline V and J ends were trimmed by 2 bases and 6 bases, with 13 bases remaining between them. The CDR3 protein is CASSDGAGGHGYTF. The CDR3 DNA follows: TGTGCCAGCAGTGACGGGGCAGGAGGACATGGCTACACCTTC.

Worth noting for this clone: The same CDR3 can be traced to other DNA sequences in this sample. The rearrangement uses TRBV15 and TRBJ1-2; D not certain. CDR3 length: 14 amino acids. Looked up from germline, CDR1 is LNHNV and CDR2 is YYDKDF (reference sequence). V dropped 1 base and J dropped 4 bases, with 10 bases sitting between them. The CDR3 here is CATSRVEGSYGYTF. CDR3 in DNA: TGTGCCACCAGCAGAGTTGAGGGATCCTATGGCTACACCTTC.

The genes are TRBV6-4 and TRBJ2-1; D gene uncertain. V was shortened by 5 bases and J by 5 bases, with 10 bases between the two germline ends. The CDR3 totals 13 residues. Germline V gene data show CDR1 as MRHNA and CDR2 as SNTAGT. The CDR3: CASSPDENNEQFF. The CDR3 DNA sequence: TGTGCCAGCAGTCCGGACGAGAACAATGAGCAGTTCTTC.

V gene TRBV5-1 combines with J gene TRBJ1-1; D might be TRBD1 (5 bases). This CDR3 has 14 residues. Trimming took 2 bases from V and 5 from J, leaving 13 bases between them. From germline, CDR1 is SGHRS and CDR2 YFSETQ. The CDR3 nucleotides are TGCGCCAGCAGCTTACAAACAGGACCAACTGAAGCTTTCTTT. Translating it yields CASSLQTGPTEAFF.